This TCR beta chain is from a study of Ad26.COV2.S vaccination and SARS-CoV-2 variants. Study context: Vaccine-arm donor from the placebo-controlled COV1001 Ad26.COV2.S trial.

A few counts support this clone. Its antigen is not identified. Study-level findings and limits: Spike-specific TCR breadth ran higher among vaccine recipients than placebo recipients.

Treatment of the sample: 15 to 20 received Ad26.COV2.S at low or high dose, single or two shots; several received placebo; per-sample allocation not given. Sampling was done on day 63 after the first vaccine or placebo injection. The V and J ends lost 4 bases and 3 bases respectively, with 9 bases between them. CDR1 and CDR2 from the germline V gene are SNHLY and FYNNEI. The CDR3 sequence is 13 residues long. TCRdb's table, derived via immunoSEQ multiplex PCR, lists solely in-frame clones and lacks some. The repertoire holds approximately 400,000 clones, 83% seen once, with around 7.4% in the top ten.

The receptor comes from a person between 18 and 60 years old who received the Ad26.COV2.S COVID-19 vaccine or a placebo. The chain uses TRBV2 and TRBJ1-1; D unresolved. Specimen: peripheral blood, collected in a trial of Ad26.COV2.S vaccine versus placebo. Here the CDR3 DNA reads TGTGCCAGCAGTGCAAATGGAGACACTGAAGCTTTCTTT. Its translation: CASSANGDTEAFF. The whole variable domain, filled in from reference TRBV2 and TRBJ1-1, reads EPEVTQTPSHQVTQMGQEVILRCVPISNHLYFYWYRQILGQKVEFLVSFYNNEISEKSEIFDDQFSVERPDGSNFTLKIRSTKLEDSAMYFCASSANGDTEAFFGQGTRLTVV.